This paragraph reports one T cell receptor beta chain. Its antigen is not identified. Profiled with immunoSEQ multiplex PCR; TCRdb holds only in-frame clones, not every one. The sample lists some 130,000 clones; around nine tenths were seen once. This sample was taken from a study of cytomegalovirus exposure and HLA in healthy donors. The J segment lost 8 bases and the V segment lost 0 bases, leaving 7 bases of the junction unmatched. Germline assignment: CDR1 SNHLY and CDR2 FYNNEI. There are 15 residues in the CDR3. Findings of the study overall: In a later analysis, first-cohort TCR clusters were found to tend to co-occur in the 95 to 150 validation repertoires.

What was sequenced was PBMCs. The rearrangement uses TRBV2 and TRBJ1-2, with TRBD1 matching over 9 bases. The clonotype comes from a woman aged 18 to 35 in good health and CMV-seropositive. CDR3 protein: CASSEAQGQGGGYTF. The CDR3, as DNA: TGTGCCAGCAGTGAAGCGCAGGGACAGGGCGGGGGCTACACCTTC.